This TCR beta chain stems from a study of molecular identifiers for immune sequencing clone quantification. Study observations and caveats: Researchers reportedly could pick up spiked Jurkat TCR RNA from one cell mixed into about a million naive cells.

TCRdb analysed the PCR reads with MiXCR anew, one entry per CDR3 protein. Counted here are a few hundred thousand distinct CDR3 sequences, roughly a quarter occurring once; the ten biggest clones make up about 0.74%. The CDR3 has 13 residues. Trimming stripped 6 bases from V and 1 base from J, with 10 bases between. Germline-derived CDR1 and CDR2 are MNHEY and SVGEGT. This clonotype was picked up many times. Its target is not known. Sorting recovered naive CD8 T cells on a CD8+CD4-CCR7+CD45RA+ profile. J is TRBJ2-7 and V is TRBV6-2 or TRBV6-3; D unclear. The sample consisted of naive CD8+ T cells from blood, with Jurkat cell RNA spiked in. Subset specified: FACS-sorted CD8+CD4-CCR7+CD45RA+ naive T cells. The receptor's source is a human donor in good health. Some libraries in this study had Jurkat cell RNA spiked in. As DNA, the CDR3 is TGTGCCAGCAGCCCTGGTCCTTCCTACGAGCAGTACTTC. Translated, it gives CASSPGPSYEQYF.